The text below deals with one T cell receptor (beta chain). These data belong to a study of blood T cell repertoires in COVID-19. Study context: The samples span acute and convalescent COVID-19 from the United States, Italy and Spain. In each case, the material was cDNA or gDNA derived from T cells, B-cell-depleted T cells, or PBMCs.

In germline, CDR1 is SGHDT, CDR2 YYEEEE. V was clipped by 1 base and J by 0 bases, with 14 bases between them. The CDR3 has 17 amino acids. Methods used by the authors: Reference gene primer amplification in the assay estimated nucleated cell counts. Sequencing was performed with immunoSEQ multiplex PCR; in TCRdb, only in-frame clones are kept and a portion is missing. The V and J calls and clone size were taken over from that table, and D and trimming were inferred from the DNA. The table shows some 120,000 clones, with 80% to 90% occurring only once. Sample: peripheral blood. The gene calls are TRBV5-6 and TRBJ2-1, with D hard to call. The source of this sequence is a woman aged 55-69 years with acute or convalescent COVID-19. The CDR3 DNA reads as TGTGCCAGCAGCTTGTTCCGAATAAGTAGCTCCTACAATGAGCAGTTCTTC. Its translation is CASSLFRISSSYNEQFF.